A selection of T cell receptor beta chains follows, all from one sample in a study of T cells in Graves' hyperthyroidism and ophthalmopathy. TCRdb re-derived calls from the multiplex PCR reads in MiXCR, one entry per CDR3 protein. Found here are roughly 580,000 distinct CDR3 sequences, roughly 13% of them singletons; the top ten hold more than 5%. The sample consisted of blood. The receptors shown here come from a woman younger than 45 with Graves' hyperthyroidism that later progressed to Graves' ophthalmopathy. Both conserved end residues are part of each CDR3. The order of the fields is J gene, D gene, clone size, V gene, CDR3 DNA, CDR3 protein. The D gene is left open where the match is weak. Some rows mark clone size as missing; the rest say once, few, many or name a class of expanded clone.

j_gene: TRBJ2-5
d_gene: TRBD1
abundance: many
v_gene: TRBV12-3/TRBV12-4
CDR3nt: TGTGCCAGCAGTTTCAGGGGGAGGACCCAGTACTTC
CDR3aa: CASSFRGRTQYF

j_gene: TRBJ2-1
d_gene: -
abundance: many
v_gene: TRBV6-5
CDR3nt: TGTGCCAGCAGTTACTCTGGCCAGGGCCTCACCTTTCGCTCCTACAATGAGCAGTTCTTC
CDR3aa: CASSYSGQGLTFRSYNEQFF

j_gene: TRBJ2-7
d_gene: -
abundance: many
v_gene: TRBV7-9
CDR3nt: TGTGCCAGCAGCTTATCCCCCGACGCCTACGAGCAGTACTTC
CDR3aa: CASSLSPDAYEQYF

j_gene: TRBJ2-3
d_gene: TRBD2
abundance: many
v_gene: TRBV9
CDR3nt: TGTGCCAGCAGCGTAGTCGCGGGAGGGGCAGATACGCAGTATTTT
CDR3aa: CASSVVAGGADTQYF

j_gene: TRBJ2-7
d_gene: -
abundance: many
v_gene: TRBV7-2
CDR3nt: TGTGCCAGCAACTTGGGGCTCCATCCGAGCGTTGGCTACGAGCAGTACTTC
CDR3aa: CASNLGLHPSVGYEQYF

j_gene: TRBJ2-2
d_gene: TRBD2
abundance: many
v_gene: TRBV10-3
CDR3nt: TGTGCCATCAGTGAGTTGACTAGCGGGAACACCGGGGAGCTGTTTTTT
CDR3aa: CAISELTSGNTGELFF

j_gene: TRBJ2-5
d_gene: -
abundance: few
v_gene: TRBV5-6
CDR3nt: TGTGCCAGCAGCCAGGACACTAAAGAGACCCAGTACTTC
CDR3aa: CASSQDTKETQYF

j_gene: TRBJ1-5
d_gene: -
abundance: few
v_gene: TRBV2
CDR3nt: TGTGCCAGCAGCCAAGGCTGGGGAAGGCAGCCCCAGCATTTT
CDR3aa: CASSQGWGRQPQHF

j_gene: TRBJ1-5
d_gene: TRBD1
abundance: -
v_gene: TRBV28
CDR3nt: TGTGCCAGCAGAATCGGGACAGGGGGTCCTTATAGCAATCAGCCCCAGCATTTT
CDR3aa: CASRIGTGGPYSNQPQHF

j_gene: TRBJ2-6
d_gene: TRBD1
abundance: -
v_gene: TRBV7-9
CDR3nt: TGTGCCAGCAGCCCAACCCTGACAGGGGGCCAGTCTGGGGCCAACGTCCTGACTTTC
CDR3aa: CASSPTLTGGQSGANVLTF

j_gene: TRBJ2-7
d_gene: TRBD1
abundance: -
v_gene: TRBV27
CDR3nt: TGTGCCAGCAGTTTATTTGGACAGGGTGGTGCAGAGCAGTACTTC
CDR3aa: CASSLFGQGGAEQYF

j_gene: TRBJ2-7
d_gene: TRBD1
abundance: many
v_gene: TRBV7-8
CDR3nt: TGTGCCAGCAGCTTAGCGGGCGGGGGACAGGGATGGTCCTACGAGCAGTACTTC
CDR3aa: CASSLAGGGQGWSYEQYF

j_gene: TRBJ1-1
d_gene: TRBD1
abundance: many
v_gene: TRBV28
CDR3nt: TGTGCCAGCAGTTTATTTAGGGGGGACAGGAACACTGAAGCTTTCTTT
CDR3aa: CASSLFRGDRNTEAFF

j_gene: TRBJ2-1
d_gene: TRBD1
abundance: few
v_gene: TRBV5-1
CDR3nt: TGCGCCAGCAGCCCGGGACAGGGGGCTGGTGAGCAGTTCTTC
CDR3aa: CASSPGQGAGEQFF

j_gene: TRBJ1-5
d_gene: -
abundance: -
v_gene: TRBV28
CDR3nt: TGTGCCAGCAGCTCCCCCCAGGGGTATCAGCCCCAGCATTTT
CDR3aa: CASSSPQGYQPQHF

j_gene: TRBJ2-2
d_gene: -
abundance: many
v_gene: TRBV30
CDR3nt: TGTGCCTGGACTGCGGTAGGGGTGTACACCGGGGAGCTGTTTTTT
CDR3aa: CAWTAVGVYTGELFF

j_gene: TRBJ2-1
d_gene: -
abundance: many
v_gene: TRBV24-1
CDR3nt: TGTGCCACCAGTGATGGAGGGGGACTGACCTACAATGAGCAGTTCTTC
CDR3aa: CATSDGGGLTYNEQFF

j_gene: TRBJ2-5
d_gene: -
abundance: few
v_gene: TRBV5-1
CDR3nt: TGCGCCAGCAGCCCGGACAGGGACATTAGTAGCGGGAGTCTTTTGTGGACCCAGTACTTC
CDR3aa: CASSPDRDISSGSLLWTQYF

j_gene: TRBJ1-1
d_gene: -
abundance: few
v_gene: TRBV9
CDR3nt: TGTGCCAGCAGCGCTCGGGGACACACGAACACTGAAGCTTTCTTT
CDR3aa: CASSARGHTNTEAFF

j_gene: TRBJ2-3
d_gene: -
abundance: many
v_gene: TRBV6-2/TRBV6-3
CDR3nt: TGTGCCAGCAGTTACCTCACAAGGGGATCGGGCACAGATACGCAGTATTTT
CDR3aa: CASSYLTRGSGTDTQYF

j_gene: TRBJ1-5
d_gene: TRBD1
abundance: few
v_gene: TRBV20-1
CDR3nt: TGCAGTGCTAGACCTCTGACAGGGGGCAACGGTCAGCCCCAGCATTTT
CDR3aa: CSARPLTGGNGQPQHF

j_gene: TRBJ1-5
d_gene: -
abundance: few
v_gene: TRBV6-5
CDR3nt: TGTGCCAGCAGTTACACTCAGTATCAGCCCCAGCATTTT
CDR3aa: CASSYTQYQPQHF

j_gene: TRBJ2-1
d_gene: -
abundance: -
v_gene: TRBV12-5
CDR3nt: TGTGCTAGTGGTTTACAGGAGAGCGAGTTCTTC
CDR3aa: CASGLQESEFF

j_gene: TRBJ2-2
d_gene: -
abundance: many
v_gene: TRBV12-3/TRBV12-4
CDR3nt: TGTGCCAGCAGTCCCCCCCTCACCGGGGAGCTGTTTTTT
CDR3aa: CASSPPLTGELFF

j_gene: TRBJ1-5
d_gene: TRBD1
abundance: many
v_gene: TRBV28
CDR3nt: TGTGCCAGCAGTTTTGGGACAGCGGGCAATCAGCCCCAGCATTTT
CDR3aa: CASSFGTAGNQPQHF

j_gene: TRBJ2-2
d_gene: -
abundance: few
v_gene: TRBV9
CDR3nt: TGTGCCAGCAGCGCTGCCTCCTTCGGGACCGGGGAGCTGTTTTTT
CDR3aa: CASSAASFGTGELFF

j_gene: TRBJ2-1
d_gene: -
abundance: few
v_gene: TRBV12-5
CDR3nt: TGTGCTAGTGGTTTGGTGCCTGCGAACAATGAGCAGTTCTTC
CDR3aa: CASGLVPANNEQFF

j_gene: TRBJ2-1
d_gene: -
abundance: few
v_gene: TRBV29-1
CDR3nt: TGCAGCGTTGAAGGGCGAGCGGCTCCCAGCAATGAGCAGTTCTTC
CDR3aa: CSVEGRAAPSNEQFF

j_gene: TRBJ1-2
d_gene: TRBD1
abundance: many
v_gene: TRBV6-1
CDR3nt: TGTGCCAGCAGTTCCGAACGAGGCAGGGGGCAGGGCTACACCTTC
CDR3aa: CASSSERGRGQGYTF

j_gene: TRBJ2-7
d_gene: TRBD1
abundance: -
v_gene: TRBV6-5
CDR3nt: TGTGCCAGCAGTTACTCCGCCCCAGGGACAGGGGAAATCTACGAGCAGTACTTC
CDR3aa: CASSYSAPGTGEIYEQYF

j_gene: TRBJ2-5
d_gene: TRBD2
abundance: many
v_gene: TRBV29-1
CDR3nt: TGCAGCGTCGGTGGAGAGCTTAGCGGGAGGTTGGAGACCCAGTACTTC
CDR3aa: CSVGGELSGRLETQYF

j_gene: TRBJ2-3
d_gene: -
abundance: -
v_gene: TRBV29-1
CDR3nt: TGCAGCGTTGTTTCGGGACACGGAATGAGCACAGATACGCAGTATTTT
CDR3aa: CSVVSGHGMSTDTQYF

j_gene: TRBJ2-2
d_gene: TRBD2
abundance: -
v_gene: TRBV3-1
CDR3nt: TGTGCCAGCAGCCAAGATGGGCTAGCGGCGAACACCGGGGAGCTGTTTTTT
CDR3aa: CASSQDGLAANTGELFF

j_gene: TRBJ2-6
d_gene: TRBD1
abundance: many
v_gene: TRBV12-3/TRBV12-4
CDR3nt: TGTGCCAGCAGAGCCCGGACAGGGGTCCCCGGGGCCAACGTCCTGACTTTC
CDR3aa: CASRARTGVPGANVLTF

j_gene: TRBJ2-3
d_gene: TRBD2
abundance: once
v_gene: TRBV15
CDR3nt: TGTGCCACCAGGCCGGCACTAGCGGGGTTCGGCACAGATACGCAGTATTTT
CDR3aa: CATRPALAGFGTDTQYF

j_gene: TRBJ1-2
d_gene: -
abundance: many
v_gene: TRBV6-2/TRBV6-3
CDR3nt: TGTGCCAGCAGTGACGGGGTCTACTATGGCTACACCTTC
CDR3aa: CASSDGVYYGYTF

j_gene: TRBJ1-1
d_gene: TRBD1
abundance: many
v_gene: TRBV11-2
CDR3nt: TGTGCCAGCAGCTTAATACGCAGTTCGGACAGGGTAGAAGCTTTCTTT
CDR3aa: CASSLIRSSDRVEAFF

j_gene: TRBJ2-7
d_gene: -
abundance: -
v_gene: TRBV4-1
CDR3nt: TGCGCCAGCAGCCAAGGGGGCAGGGGCCCCTACGAGCAGTACTTC
CDR3aa: CASSQGGRGPYEQYF

j_gene: TRBJ2-5
d_gene: TRBD1
abundance: many
v_gene: TRBV14
CDR3nt: TGTGCCAGCAGCCCCAGGACAGGGTTCGGCCAAGAGACCCAGTACTTC
CDR3aa: CASSPRTGFGQETQYF

j_gene: TRBJ1-2
d_gene: TRBD1
abundance: many
v_gene: TRBV20-1
CDR3nt: TGCAGTGCTACTCAAGGGGGCTCTGGCTACACCTTC
CDR3aa: CSATQGGSGYTF

j_gene: TRBJ1-2
d_gene: -
abundance: many
v_gene: TRBV20-1
CDR3nt: TGCAGTGCTAGTGGCAGGCTCAGCTATGGCTACACCTTC
CDR3aa: CSASGRLSYGYTF

j_gene: TRBJ2-7
d_gene: -
abundance: -
v_gene: TRBV20-1
CDR3nt: TGCAGTGCTAGAGATCTTAGGGTGGGGGAGCAGTACTTC
CDR3aa: CSARDLRVGEQYF

j_gene: TRBJ1-4
d_gene: -
abundance: many
v_gene: TRBV5-1
CDR3nt: TGCGCCAGTAACGTTGAGGGGGAGAATGAAAAACTGTTTTTT
CDR3aa: CASNVEGENEKLFF

j_gene: TRBJ2-1
d_gene: -
abundance: many
v_gene: TRBV29-1
CDR3nt: TGCAGCGTTGAAGCTGAGCTCGGTGAGCAGTTCTTC
CDR3aa: CSVEAELGEQFF

j_gene: TRBJ1-4
d_gene: -
abundance: many
v_gene: TRBV7-8
CDR3nt: TGTGCCAGCAGTTACTACACGATCGACAATAATGAAAAACTGTTTTTT
CDR3aa: CASSYYTIDNNEKLFF

j_gene: TRBJ1-5
d_gene: -
abundance: many
v_gene: TRBV10-3
CDR3nt: TGTGCCATCAGTGAGGTCTCGGATCAGCCCCAGCATTTT
CDR3aa: CAISEVSDQPQHF

j_gene: TRBJ2-2
d_gene: -
abundance: -
v_gene: TRBV30
CDR3nt: TGTGCCTGGAGTGTACAGAGCAGGAGGCGGTCCGGGGAGCTGTTTTTT
CDR3aa: CAWSVQSRRRSGELFF

j_gene: TRBJ2-7
d_gene: -
abundance: many
v_gene: TRBV29-1
CDR3nt: TGCAGCGTTTCACTCGGGGTCTCCTACGAGCAGTACTTC
CDR3aa: CSVSLGVSYEQYF

j_gene: TRBJ2-3
d_gene: TRBD2
abundance: few
v_gene: TRBV11-2
CDR3nt: TGTGCCAGCAGCCCTGGAGCGGGAATGGCAGATACGCAGTATTTT
CDR3aa: CASSPGAGMADTQYF

j_gene: TRBJ1-6
d_gene: TRBD1
abundance: -
v_gene: TRBV6-1
CDR3nt: TGTGCCAGCAGACCGACAGGGGAGACGGATTCACCCCTCCACTTT
CDR3aa: CASRPTGETDSPLHF

j_gene: TRBJ2-7
d_gene: -
abundance: few
v_gene: TRBV28
CDR3nt: TGTGCCCATTCAACCGGGACACCCTCCTACGAGCAGTACTTC
CDR3aa: CAHSTGTPSYEQYF

j_gene: TRBJ2-7
d_gene: -
abundance: -
v_gene: TRBV3-1
CDR3nt: TGTGCCAGCAGCCAAGTGTTAGGGGGCGAGCAGTACTTC
CDR3aa: CASSQVLGGEQYF

j_gene: TRBJ2-5
d_gene: -
abundance: many
v_gene: TRBV11-2
CDR3nt: TGTGCCAGCAGCTTCGGACAGGGGACTAGGGAGACCCAGTACTTC
CDR3aa: CASSFGQGTRETQYF